This is a list of T cell receptor beta chains from one sample in a study of T cell repertoires in cytomegalovirus infection. Using its own MiXCR run on the reads, TCRdb lists one record per CDR3 protein. Among about 140,000 distinct CDR3 sequences listed, about 6.5% were seen once. The specimen was PBMCs. These receptors all come from a human donor in good health (CMV status not recorded). Some clones in this sample may be carry-over from other donors' samples. The conserved cysteine and the conserved F or W are not part of the CDR3 here. Each record gives: J gene, V gene, CDR3 protein.

TRBJ1-1	TRBV3-1	ASSQAVTGVTEAF
TRBJ1-5	TRBV29-1	SVRQGNQPQH
TRBJ2-5	TRBV7-2	ASSFGTSGGNRATQY
TRBJ2-5	TRBV12-3/TRBV12-4	ASGQDWETQY
TRBJ2-1	TRBV12-3/TRBV12-4	ASSFVGQANNEQF
TRBJ2-1	TRBV29-1	SVDIRGGYNEQF
TRBJ2-7	TRBV11-2	ASSTSSYEQY
TRBJ2-5	TRBV20-1	SAHNPGLAGGRQETQY
TRBJ1-6	TRBV3-1	ASSQDRVNSPLH
TRBJ1-1	TRBV5-1	ASSRTGNTEAF
TRBJ2-7	TRBV3-1	ASSQSGQETYEQY
TRBJ1-5	TRBV2	ASSAGTSPENQPQH
TRBJ1-1	TRBV7-3	ASSLGQVIGTEAF
TRBJ1-1	TRBV29-1	SVSKTGSTEAF
TRBJ1-2	TRBV7-2	ASRETGRGYT
TRBJ1-2	TRBV2	ASSVGQGVGYT
TRBJ1-1	TRBV11-1	ASSLPQGENTEAF
TRBJ2-2	TRBV2	ASIGQGNTGELF
TRBJ1-1	TRBV6-2/TRBV6-3	ASSTGDRVNEAF
TRBJ2-3	TRBV12-3/TRBV12-4	ASSSTGADTQY
TRBJ2-3	TRBV5-1	ASSLASAGVTDTQY
TRBJ1-1	TRBV7-2	ASSFRAGNTEAF
TRBJ2-5	TRBV7-2	ASSLARTSGGREETQY
TRBJ2-5	TRBV7-7	ASSLAGTGDQETQY
TRBJ1-2	TRBV29-1	SAPTAYGYT
TRBJ1-2	TRBV29-1	SVDIADRINYGYT
TRBJ1-1	TRBV14	ASSQMGQGFSYPEAF
TRBJ1-5	TRBV7-2	ASSLEGPGGGNQPQH
TRBJ1-1	TRBV20-1	SARGQGWDTEAF
TRBJ1-2	TRBV7-2	ASSNAPGNYGYT
TRBJ1-2	TRBV7-2	ASRRDRGGYGYT
TRBJ2-7	TRBV12-3/TRBV12-4	ASSLVSGRYEQY
TRBJ1-3	TRBV7-2	ASSLRAVRTGNTVY
TRBJ1-4	TRBV4-3	ASSQELRRENEKLF
TRBJ1-2	TRBV7-2	ASSLVGDRQHGYT
TRBJ1-2	TRBV20-1	SAKGGQAIGYT
TRBJ1-6	TRBV15	ATSRSSRGDSPLH
TRBJ1-6	TRBV7-9	ASSYDSSNSPLH
TRBJ2-7	TRBV15	ATSRAQGVDRQY
TRBJ1-1	TRBV7-2	ASSLGGTGPVNTEAF
TRBJ2-4	TRBV9	ASSPDPGGWGNIQY
TRBJ2-6	TRBV4-3	ASSPLLGANVLT
TRBJ1-4	TRBV7-2	ASSLGWANEKLF
TRBJ1-2	TRBV7-2	ASSLQTGGSYGYT
TRBJ1-2	TRBV7-2	ASSLTIWQGYGYT
TRBJ1-2	TRBV14	ASSRLTRADYGYT
TRBJ2-1	TRBV28	ASASASEQF
TRBJ1-6	TRBV7-8	ASSLVGNSPLH
TRBJ1-5	TRBV9	ASSVEEGRQPQH
TRBJ2-5	TRBV28	ASATVAQETQY
TRBJ2-1	TRBV7-6	ASSLSPGSYNVQF
TRBJ1-2	TRBV7-9	ASSLVTGYGYT
TRBJ2-6	TRBV6-2/TRBV6-3	ASTRNIRTDGANVLT
TRBJ2-1	TRBV15	ATSRGYNEQF
TRBJ2-7	TRBV5-4	ASSPISGQGYHEQY
TRBJ2-5	TRBV29-1	SVGRPQETQY
TRBJ1-5	TRBV30	AWSVSIAQPQH
TRBJ1-1	TRBV19	ASSQKREATEAF
TRBJ1-2	TRBV27	ASSQRTGNGYT